The 3 T cell receptor beta chains given below trace back to one sample, sequenced in a study of synovial regulatory T cells in juvenile arthritis. The repertoire was sequenced with immunoSEQ multiplex PCR; TCRdb's copy has only in-frame clones and lacks some. The table lists approximately 10,000 clones, with just over 0.7% in the top ten. Sequenced input: Treg cells from blood. Subset: remaining (HLA-DR-negative) circulating blood Treg cells. All receptors derive from a donor aged 2-29 years with juvenile idiopathic arthritis.

The chain combines TRBV6-6 with TRBJ1-2; TCRdb picks TRBD1, but there is no DNA to check that call. Germline values: CDR1 MNHNY, CDR2 SVGAGI (reference sequence). This CDR3 is built from 13 residues. DNA is not on record. This CDR3 is CASSQVQGSGYTF.

The chain recombines TRBV7-8 with TRBJ2-7; TCRdb's D gene call, TRBD1, goes unchecked for lack of DNA. This CDR3 comprises 13 residues. No DNA appears here. The germline CDR1 and CDR2 sequences are SGHVS and FQNEAQ. The CDR3 loop is CASRDRAPYEQYF.

The V call is TRBV7-9, the J call TRBJ1-2; the D call from TCRdb, TRBD1, cannot be confirmed without DNA. The CDR3 runs to 19 residues. Nucleotide data are not available. The germline V gene encodes CDR1 SEHNR and CDR2 FQNEAQ (reference sequence). CDR3 loop: CASSSFPPIPGQVSHGYTF.